The entry that follows covers one T cell receptor (beta chain) sequence. Its antigen is unidentified. The CDR3 extends over 12 amino acids. Germline CDR1 is MNHNS and CDR2 is SASEGT. From the 5' RACE reads, TCRdb lists one entry per CDR3 protein and no DNA. Its table records under 600,000 distinct CDR3 sequences. This sample was taken from a study of T cells expressing NK-cell markers. As for the study in general: Serological testing identified most of the eight sequenced donors as HCMV-seropositive and one as seronegative. The study, taken as a whole, reports: Each of roughly 6 donors carried dominant NKG2C+ clonotypes accounting for roughly 1.0-7.5% of CD8+ T cells.

This chain uses TRBV6-1 with TRBJ1-2. The sequencing input was blood T cells: a sorted CD56 or NKG2C T cell subset, CD4+ or CD8+ T cells, or bulk PBMC T cells (not recorded which). The sequence was collected from a woman aged 45 to 65 in good health. The CDR3 here is CASSGDSYGYTF.